The clone carrying this T cell receptor (beta chain) has ten or more counts. Each TCR cDNA molecule bore a unique molecular identifier. TCRdb called the 5' RACE reads again in MiXCR, with one record for every CDR3 protein. The sample carries roughly 13,000 distinct CDR3 sequences, 3% to 4.5% recorded once. This sample's time point: sample taken at primary tumor resection. The entry originates in a study of spatial heterogeneity in lung cancer. Turning to the study itself: Detection of beta-chain sequences consistently exceeded that of alpha-chain sequences.

The CDR3 has 17 residues. CDR1 is MDHEN and CDR2 is SYDVKM in the germline V gene. The ends were cut back, 7 bases at V and 1 base at J, with 20 bases in the middle. The rearrangement uses TRBV28 and TRBJ1-5; a weak D match, TRBD1 (6 bases). The TCR was taken from a male donor with early-stage non-small cell lung cancer. The source material was PBMCs, sampled at surgery. The CDR3, as DNA: TGTGCCAGCACCCCTGGCGGGGGCGGAGGGAGCAATCAGCCCCAGCATTTT. Translation gives CASTPGGGGGSNQPQHF.